The 19 T cell receptor beta chains below all came from one sample that was sequenced in a study of blood T cell repertoires in COVID-19. Clones were sequenced by immunoSEQ multiplex PCR, and TCRdb holds only the in-frame ones, with some missing. The table records about 80,000 clones, about four fifths of them present only once. Sequencing input: peripheral blood. These receptors all come from a woman aged 70-85 years with acute or convalescent COVID-19.

The rearrangement uses TRBV6-5 and TRBJ1-5; the D is unclear. The germline V and J ends were trimmed by 5 bases and 3 bases, with 11 bases remaining between them. Per the germline V gene, CDR1 is MNHEY and CDR2 is SVGAGI. The CDR3 spans 14 residues. DNA of the CDR3: TGTGCCAGCAGTCCGGCAGGCCTCAATCAGCCCCAGCATTTT. Protein product: CASSPAGLNQPQHF.

This chain connects TRBV24-1 to TRBJ2-5; 7 nucleotides line up with TRBD1. There are 15 residues in the CDR3. V was pared by 4 bases and J by 4 bases, with 8 bases of the junction left unmatched. CDR1 is KGHDR and CDR2 is SFDVKD in the germline V gene. The CDR3 DNA reads TGTGCCACCAGTGAAACCGGGACAGCAACAGAGACCCAGTACTTC. Its translation: CATSETGTATETQYF.

As for this clone: Other DNA variants within this sample encode the same CDR3. The chain employs TRBV5-1 and TRBJ2-2; D may be TRBD1 (6 bases). The germline CDR1 and CDR2 sequences are SGHRS and YFSETQ. The CDR3 has 15 amino acids. V lost 6 bases and J lost 1, with 13 bases in between. The CDR3 sequence: CASTPGQGNTGELFF. CDR3 nucleotides: TGCGCCAGCACTCCGGGACAAGGGAACACCGGGGAGCTGTTTTTT.

This clone has a handful of counts. The chain carries TRBV29-1 and TRBJ2-1; tentatively, D is TRBD2 (5 bases). Trimming took off 6 bases at V and 8 bases at J, with 14 bases between the two ends. This CDR3 comprises 12 residues. Germline values: CDR1 SQVTM, CDR2 ANQGSEA. The chain's CDR3 is CSVGSGSDEQFF. The CDR3 region has the DNA TGCAGCGTGGGGTCGGGGTCGGATGAGCAGTTCTTC.

This sequence joins TRBV30 and TRBJ2-2, with TRBD1 matching over 9 bases. CDR1 is GTSNPN, CDR2 SVGIG, per germline (reference sequence). The CDR3 is 14 residues long. The V segment lost 0 bases and the J segment 5 bases; nucleotides outside the gene matches: 1. The DNA of the CDR3 is TGTGCCTGGAGTGTCGGGACAGGGACCGGGGAGCTGTTTTTT. Translation: CAWSVGTGTGELFF.

V gene TRBV3-1 (or the pseudogene TRBV3-2) combines with J gene TRBJ1-5; 7 bases fit TRBD1. The V and J ends lost 4 bases and 2 bases, in that order; junction bases with no gene match: 2. Germline CDR1 LGHDT, CDR2 YNNKEL (reference sequence). There are 14 residues in the CDR3. The CDR3 spells CASSPTGGNQPQHF. The CDR3 region has the DNA TGTGCCAGCAGCCCCACAGGGGGCAATCAGCCCCAGCATTTT.

The V call is TRBV18, the J call TRBJ1-3; TRBD1 is a possible D gene (5 bases). This CDR3 has 14 residues. Deletions cut 6 bases from V and 8 bases from J, with 17 bases between. Germline values: CDR1 KGHSH, CDR2 LQKENI. In DNA, the CDR3 is TGTGCCAGCTCGGCGGGACTGACTGGGGACACCATATATTTT. Translating gives CASSAGLTGDTIYF.

The J gene is TRBJ2-1, the V gene TRBV27, with 11 bases aligning to TRBD1. In germline, CDR1 is MNHEY, CDR2 SMNVEV (reference sequence). This CDR3 has 15 residues. J was trimmed by 7 bases and V by 3 bases; bases with no gene match: 5. The CDR3 region is CASSFGQGAGNEQFF. CDR3 sequence (DNA): TGTGCCAGCAGTTTCGGACAGGGGGCCGGTAATGAGCAGTTCTTC.

The chain joins TRBV28 to TRBJ1-2; 9 bases are a match to TRBD1. This CDR3 comprises 17 residues. After removal of 5 bases from V and 4 bases from J, the junction contained 14 bases not matched to a gene. Germline values: CDR1 MDHEN, CDR2 SYDVKM. In DNA, the CDR3 is TGTGCCAGCAGTAACTACGAGACAGGGGGGGGAGTCTATGGCTACACCTTC. Translating it yields CASSNYETGGGVYGYTF.

V gene TRBV5-1 combines with J gene TRBJ2-2; perhaps TRBD1 as D (6 bases). The CDR3 has 16 amino acids. Trimming removed 4 bases at V and 2 bases at J, with 15 bases between. Germline loops: CDR1 SGHRS, CDR2 YFSETQ. CDR3 loop: CASSLLWTDNTGELFF. Here the CDR3 DNA reads TGCGCCAGCAGCCTTCTATGGACAGATAACACCGGGGAGCTGTTTTTT.

This chain links TRBV19 with TRBJ2-7, with D perhaps matching TRBD2 (5 bases). V lost 5 bases, J lost 3 bases, and 14 bases lay in between. Germline-derived CDR1 and CDR2 are LNHDA and SQIVND (reference sequence). The CDR3 has 14 amino acids. The CDR3 DNA reads as TGTGCCAGTAGTCGGGCGGACGGGGTCTACGAGCAGTACTTC. Protein product: CASSRADGVYEQYF.

The V call is TRBV6-5, the J call TRBJ2-1; TRBD2 matches at 8 bases. The trim removed 6 bases at V and 3 bases at J, leaving 4 bases unmatched. CDR1 and CDR2 from the germline V gene are MNHEY and SVGAGI. The CDR3 is 14 amino acids. Here the CDR3 reads CASSDSGIYNEQFF. CDR3 DNA: TGTGCCAGCAGCGATAGCGGGATCTACAATGAGCAGTTCTTC.

The chain's CDR3 is CASSEVSYEQYF. The CDR3, as DNA: TGTGCCAGCAGTGAAGTATCCTACGAGCAGTACTTC. The rearrangement uses TRBV6-1 and TRBJ2-7; D is unclear. This CDR3 is 12 amino acids long. Between the trimmed V and J ends, which lost 1 base and 1 base, there was a span of 2 bases. Germline V gives CDR1 MNHNS, CDR2 SASEGT.

The sample holds a few counts of this clone. The CDR3 DNA is TGTGCCAGCAGCTTGTTAGGGACACCTCAAGAGACCCAGTACTTC. Residues: CASSLLGTPQETQYF. The chain is built from TRBV5-6 and TRBJ2-5; a weak D match, TRBD1 (6 bases). With 1 base removed from V and 2 bases from J, the gap between germline ends came to 12 bases. The CDR3 sequence is 15 residues long. Looked up from germline, CDR1 is SGHDT and CDR2 is YYEEEE.

This clone has just a few counts. J is TRBJ2-3 and V is TRBV29-1; D might be TRBD1 (6 bases). Germline V lookup: CDR1 SQVTM, CDR2 ANQGSEA. The CDR3 runs 12 residues. Trimming shortened V by 7 bases and J by 3 bases, and 11 bases separated the two germline ends. The CDR3 DNA sequence: TGCAGCGAGACTACAGGGACAGATACGCAGTATTTT. It encodes CSETTGTDTQYF.

This clone was picked up one time. The gene calls are TRBV7-8 and TRBJ2-1; 10 bases align to TRBD2. CDR1 is SGHVS, CDR2 FQNEAQ, per germline. The CDR3 totals 17 residues. Germline trimming cut 4 bases from V and 0 bases from J; bases unmatched to any gene: 6. The CDR3 DNA reads as TGTGCCAGCAGCTCCCCTTTAGCGGGAGGCTCCTACAATGAGCAGTTCTTC. This codes for CASSSPLAGGSYNEQFF.

The chain carries TRBV7-9 and TRBJ2-5; TRBD2 matches 7 bases. The V gene's germline CDR1 is SEHNR and CDR2 FQNEAQ (reference sequence). The CDR3 contains 16 residues. With V trimmed by 8 bases and J by 1 base, 13 bases remained unmatched. Here the CDR3 DNA reads TGTGCCAGCCGGGCTAGCGGCTACCACGCCCAAGAGACCCAGTACTTC. Residues: CASRASGYHAQETQYF. The full variable domain, with the rest looked up from reference TRBV7-9 and TRBJ2-5, is DTGVSQNPRHKITKRGQNVTFRCDPISEHNRLYWYRQTLGQGPEFLTYFQNEAQLEKSRLLSDRFSAERPKGSFSTLEIQRTEQGDSAMYLCASRASGYHAQETQYFGPGTRLLVL.

This clone is a singleton in its sample. V is TRBV10-3 and J is TRBJ2-1; 7 nucleotides agree with TRBD1. CDR3 length: 15 residues. Germline-derived CDR1 and CDR2 are ENHRY and SYGVKD. Unmatched junction bases numbered 8, after V lost 4 bases and J lost 5 bases. In DNA form, the CDR3 reads TGTGCCATCAGTGTACAGGGGAATAAAGACAATGAGCAGTTCTTC. It codes for CAISVQGNKDNEQFF.

The J gene is TRBJ2-5, the V gene TRBV7-8, with unresolved D. V was pared by 10 bases and J by 1 base, with 7 bases between. There are 11 residues in the CDR3. Germline V gene data show CDR1 as SGHVS and CDR2 as FQNEAQ. The CDR3 sequence is CATLIQETQYF. The CDR3 nucleotides are TGTGCCACACTAATCCAAGAGACCCAGTACTTC.